The TCR beta chain described here comes from a study of T cell repertoires in cytomegalovirus infection. Study background: A matching HLA type, together with CMV infection, was signaled by public TCR beta signatures.

TCRdb ran MiXCR on the reads and lists one entry per CDR3 protein. The data show about 320,000 distinct CDR3 sequences, around a tenth seen once. The CDR3 has 13 residues. Germline CDR1 and CDR2: DFQATT and SNEGSKA (reference sequence). V lost 4 bases and J 1 base, leaving 11 bases between the germline ends. The receptor's source is a human donor in good health (CMV status not recorded). Some clones in this sample may be carry-over from other donors' samples. Input material: PBMCs. The rearrangement joins TRBV20-1 to TRBJ2-7; D possibly matches TRBD1 or TRBD2 (5 bases each). CDR3 residues: CSAIGTSSYEQYF. CDR3 coding DNA: TGCAGTGCTATCGGGACGTCTTCCTACGAGCAGTACTTC.